Below are 19 T cell receptor beta chains sequenced from a single sample in a study of identical twins. TCRdb reprocessed the 5' RACE reads with MiXCR, giving one entry per CDR3 protein. The sample has around 670,000 distinct CDR3 sequences; less than 7% are singletons. Sequencing was performed on naive T cells sorted from blood. These TCRs come from a man between 18 and 35 years old in good health.

This rearrangement joins TRBV7-9 to TRBJ2-5; 7 positions match TRBD1. The CDR3 has 16 residues. V lost 5 bases and J lost 2; bases outside the gene matches: 11. Germline V lookup: CDR1 SEHNR, CDR2 FQNEAQ (reference sequence). This CDR3 reads CASSTTGTVIQETQYF. The CDR3 nucleotides read TGTGCCAGCAGCACCACCGGGACAGTAATACAAGAGACCCAGTACTTC.

The chain has TRBV12-3 or TRBV12-4 and TRBJ1-1; TRBD1 aligns across 7 bases. V trimming: 5 bases; J trimming: 11 bases; junction bases outside the gene matches: 14. The CDR3 covers 14 residues. Written as DNA, the CDR3 is TGTGCCAGCAGTACAGGGGCCGGACGAGTGGGGGCTTTCTTT. Its translation: CASSTGAGRVGAFF.

The chain is built from TRBV30 and TRBJ2-5; maybe TRBD1 (6 bases). Germline V gene lookup returns CDR1 GTSNPN and CDR2 SVGIG (reference sequence). V was pared by 5 bases and J by 2 bases, with 9 bases between. The length of the CDR3 is 12 residues. DNA for the CDR3: TGTGCCTGGGGACAGTCACAAGAGACCCAGTACTTC. This codes for CAWGQSQETQYF. Full variable domain (outside the CDR3, taken from reference TRBV30 and TRBJ2-5): SQTIHQWPATLVQPVGSPLSLECTVEGTSNPNLYWYRQAAGRGLQLLFYSVGIGQISSEVPQNLSASRPQDRQFILSSKKLLLSDSGFYLCAWGQSQETQYFGPGTRLLVL.

Ten or more counts support this clonotype. The V and J genes are TRBV29-1 and TRBJ2-5; a weak D match, TRBD1 (5 bases). The germline CDR1 and CDR2 sequences are SQVTM and ANQGSEA. This CDR3 is built from 16 residues. V was clipped by 1 base and J by 2 bases, with 17 bases between them. For the CDR3, the DNA is TGCAGCGTTGAAGGAATCCCTGGGGCTAAACAAGAGACCCAGTACTTC. Translating it yields CSVEGIPGAKQETQYF.

This clonotype appeared many times. The rearrangement joins TRBV7-8 to TRBJ2-1; 8 bases fit TRBD1. The V and J ends lost 1 base and 6 bases, in that order; junction bases with no gene match: 5. Germline CDR1 SGHVS, CDR2 FQNEAQ. This CDR3 spans 15 amino acids. CDR3 sequence reads: CASSLDDRGSNEQFF. CDR3 in DNA: TGTGCCAGCAGCTTAGACGACAGGGGTTCCAATGAGCAGTTCTTC.

This clonotype was observed a handful of times. This chain connects TRBV11-2 to TRBJ2-2; unclear D gene. The germline V gene encodes CDR1 SGHAT and CDR2 FQNNGV. The CDR3 extends over 14 amino acids. Trimming removed 5 bases from V and 5 bases from J, with 12 bases in between. Here the CDR3 DNA reads TGTGCCAGCAGCACACCGGAGTGGACCGGGGAGCTGTTTTTT. Residues: CASSTPEWTGELFF.

In its sample, this clonotype was seen many times. The CDR3: CASSPNYSGRAANEQFF. The CDR3 bases are TGCGCCAGCAGCCCGAATTATAGCGGGAGGGCAGCCAATGAGCAGTTCTTC. V gene TRBV4-1 combines with J gene TRBJ2-1, with 11 positions matching TRBD2. The CDR3 spans 17 residues. CDR1 is MGHRA, CDR2 YSYEKL, per germline. Trimming cost V 4 bases and J 6 bases; bases outside gene matches: 11.

This rearrangement joins TRBV5-1 to TRBJ1-5, with 9 bases lining up with TRBD1. With 4 bases clipped from V and 4 bases from J, the junction kept 6 bases outside the gene matches. The CDR3 loop spans 15 amino acids. In germline, CDR1 is SGHRS, CDR2 YFSETQ. The CDR3 DNA follows: TGCGCCAGCAGCGCGGACAGGGGAACTAATCAGCCCCAGCATTTT. Residues: CASSADRGTNQPQHF.

The rearrangement links TRBV6-2 or TRBV6-3 to TRBJ1-5, with no clear D. This CDR3 spans 12 amino acids. Per germline, CDR1 MNHEY and CDR2 SVGEGT. V lost 10 bases to trimming and J lost 1 base, with 8 bases between them. CDR3 bases: TGTGCCACCACGGACAGCAATCAGCCCCAGCATTTT. This gives the protein CATTDSNQPQHF.

The sample holds many counts of this clonotype. The chain couples TRBV5-1 to TRBJ2-1; D perhaps matches TRBD1 (6 bases). In germline, CDR1 is SGHRS, CDR2 YFSETQ. The V end was cut by 4 bases, the J end by 5 bases, with 10 bases between. This CDR3 is 13 amino acids long. The CDR3 DNA is TGCGCCAGCAGCCAGGGGCTCGACAATGAGCAGTTCTTC. Its translation is CASSQGLDNEQFF.

The rearrangement joins TRBV18 to TRBJ2-7; no firm D call. Trimming cost V 4 bases and J 0 bases, with 4 bases left between them. CDR3 length equals 12 residues. Per the germline V gene, CDR1 is KGHSH and CDR2 is LQKENI. Here the CDR3 DNA reads TGTGCCAGCTCACACAGCTCCTACGAGCAGTACGTC. This gives the protein CASSHSSYEQYV.

This clonotype came up many times. The gene calls are TRBV6-5 and TRBJ2-5; D tentatively reads TRBD1 or TRBD2 (5 bases each). V gave up 2 bases and J gave up 5 bases, with 12 bases separating them. The CDR3 length is 14 residues. Germline V gene data show CDR1 as MNHEY and CDR2 as SVGAGI. CDR3 DNA sequence: TGTGCCAGCAGTTACAGCCCGGGGACGGAGACCCAGTACTTC. This codes for CASSYSPGTETQYF.

This clonotype was counted ten times or more. The chain uses TRBV5-1 and TRBJ2-3; 7 bases fit TRBD1. J lost 0 bases, V lost 1 base, and 2 bases had no gene match. Germline V gene lookup returns CDR1 SGHRS and CDR2 YFSETQ. The CDR3 contains 15 residues. The CDR3 DNA follows: TGCGCCAGCAGCTTGCAGGGGGAGAGCACAGATACGCAGTATTTT. Encoded protein: CASSLQGESTDTQYF.

This clonotype was recorded many times. This chain joins TRBV20-1 and TRBJ2-2; 12 nucleotides agree with TRBD2. CDR3 length equals 17 residues. Germline CDR1 DFQATT, CDR2 SNEGSKA (reference sequence). J lost 6 bases, V lost 6 bases, and 14 bases had no gene match. The chain's CDR3 is CSAVPLTSGSIPGELFF. CDR3 coding DNA: TGCAGTGCCGTACCCCTGACTAGCGGGAGCATCCCCGGGGAGCTGTTTTTT.

The sample holds many counts of this clonotype. CDR3: CASSFGTSGMLSYNEQFF. In DNA, the CDR3 is TGTGCCAGCAGTTTCGGGACTAGCGGGATGCTATCCTACAATGAGCAGTTCTTC. The chain uses TRBV27 and TRBJ2-1; 13 nucleotides line up with TRBD2. J was trimmed by 1 base and V by 3 bases; bases with no gene match: 6. The germline V gene has CDR1 MNHEY and CDR2 SMNVEV (reference sequence). CDR3 size: 18 residues.

This clonotype was seen ten or more times. The chain combines TRBV20-1 with TRBJ2-1; D unresolved. V dropped 0 bases and J dropped 9 bases, with 9 bases sitting between them. The CDR3 extends over 12 amino acids. Germline V gives CDR1 DFQATT, CDR2 SNEGSKA (reference sequence). The CDR3 region has the DNA TGCAGTGCTAGAGATCGAGGCTTTGAGCAGTTCTTC. Encoded protein: CSARDRGFEQFF.

At least ten counts were recorded for this clonotype. The rearrangement joins TRBV9 to TRBJ1-3, with unresolved D. Trimming stripped 0 bases from V and 0 bases from J, with 10 bases between. The CDR3 contains 16 residues. CDR1 SGDLS and CDR2 YYNGEE come from the germline V gene. The CDR3 DNA sequence: TGTGCCAGCAGCGTAGGACCGACATCCTCTGGAAACACCATATATTTT. Translation gives CASSVGPTSSGNTIYF.

This clonotype has ten or more counts. The CDR3 bases are TGTGCCAATAGTGAGGGACAGGGGGCTTTGGAGACCCAGTACTTC. Its protein is CANSEGQGALETQYF. The chain has TRBV6-2 or TRBV6-3 and TRBJ2-5; 12 bases are shared with TRBD1. CDR3 length: 15 residues. The J segment lost 5 bases and the V segment lost 10 bases, leaving 11 bases of the junction unmatched. Per the germline V gene, CDR1 is MNHEY and CDR2 is SVGEGT.

This clonotype has a count of ten or more. The V call is TRBV29-1, the J call TRBJ2-7, with D maybe TRBD1 (6 bases). Germline-derived CDR1 and CDR2 are SQVTM and ANQGSEA. The CDR3 length is 15 residues. Trimming shortened V by 1 base and J by 0 bases, and 13 bases separated the two germline ends. CDR3 sequence: CSVEVKGESSYEQYF. DNA of the CDR3: TGCAGCGTTGAAGTTAAGGGGGAGAGCTCCTACGAGCAGTACTTC.